This TCR beta chain was sequenced in a study of blood T cells in healthy people across ages. This clonotype showed up just a few times. Primed by a sample-barcoded 5' primer and a J-beta primer mix, a second PCR proceeded for about 6 to 12 cycles. Every cDNA was tagged by a template-switch adaptor with 12 random nucleotides. TCRdb re-called the 5' RACE reads with MiXCR, one entry per CDR3 protein. The sample holds some 890,000 distinct CDR3 sequences, approximately 32% seen once. In germline, CDR1 is GTSNPN, CDR2 SVGIG (reference sequence). The J segment lost 4 bases and the V segment lost 3 bases, leaving 6 bases of the junction unmatched. CDR3 length equals 14 residues. These records were also assigned to another study, of T cells of mothers and their children.

The V gene is TRBV30, the J gene TRBJ1-2; 9 nucleotides agree with TRBD1. The TCR sequence derives from a woman in her forties in good health. The sequenced sample consisted of blood. DNA for the CDR3: TGTGCCTGGAGAAAGGACAGGGGCGGCTATGGCTACACCTTC. Protein: CAWRKDRGGYGYTF.